A single sample is the source of the 10 T cell receptor beta chains below, sequenced in a study of CD8 T cells in ankylosing spondylitis. Points from the study as a whole: Blood of patients with ankylosing spondylitis appeared to be characterized by a TCR beta motif of several highly homologous variants.

No antigen is known for these receptors. From the 5' RACE reads, TCRdb called clonotypes with MiXCR, one entry per CDR3 protein. The data hold more than 500,000 distinct CDR3 sequences, with roughly 5.3% observed a single time. The sample comprised blood, either unsorted or a sorted T cell fraction (not recorded which). The receptors here all came from a male donor with ankylosing spondylitis.

Ten or more counts support this clonotype. The chain's CDR3 is CSVLQTNEQFF. The CDR3 DNA reads as TGCAGCGTTCTACAAACGAATGAGCAGTTCTTC. The chain employs TRBV29-1 and TRBJ2-1; no clear D. Germline V gene lookup returns CDR1 SQVTM and CDR2 ANQGSEA. V lost 5 bases, J lost 7 bases, and 9 bases lay in between. The length of the CDR3 is 11 residues.

This clonotype was counted once. This sequence may be a read error, since a much larger clone differs from it by one base. The chain carries TRBV6-5 and TRBJ2-7; 8 nucleotides agree with TRBD1. The CDR3 extends over 15 amino acids. Germline V lookup: CDR1 MNHEY, CDR2 SVGAGI. V shed 2 bases, J shed 6 bases, and the junction held 9 bases outside the gene matches. Here the CDR3 reads CASSYTRQGLREQYF. The CDR3 DNA follows: TGTGCCAGCAGTTACACCCGACAGGGGCTACGCGAGCAGTACTTC.

To note about this clonotype: Since a much larger clone is just one base distant, this may be a read error. This chain connects TRBV20-1 to TRBJ1-1, with D perhaps matching TRBD1 (6 bases). Germline V lookup: CDR1 DFQATT, CDR2 SNEGSKA (reference sequence). This CDR3 contains 13 residues. The CDR3 protein is CSAREDRYSETFF. In DNA, the CDR3 is TGCAGTGCTAGAGAAGACAGGTACTCTGAAACTTTCTTT.

The rearrangement links TRBV7-9 to TRBJ2-7; the D is unclear. The germline CDR1 and CDR2 sequences are SEHNR and FQNEAQ (reference sequence). V was shortened by 3 bases and J by 7 bases, with 13 bases between the two germline ends. The CDR3 covers 13 residues. As DNA, the CDR3 is TGTGCCAGCAGCTTCGCTCGCGCATGGGAGCAGTACTTC. It specifies CASSFARAWEQYF. Together with reference TRBV7-9 and TRBJ2-7, the CDR3 gives the full variable domain: DTGVSQNPRHKITKRGQNVTFRCDPISEHNRLYWYRQTLGQGPEFLTYFQNEAQLEKSRLLSDRFSAERPKGSFSTLEIQRTEQGDSAMYLCASSFARAWEQYFGPGTRLTVT.

At least ten counts were recorded for this clonotype. The rearrangement joins TRBV29-1 to TRBJ2-3; D is perhaps TRBD2 (5 bases). This CDR3 comprises 14 residues. Per germline, CDR1 SQVTM and CDR2 ANQGSEA. The V end was cut by 5 bases, the J end by 4 bases, with 16 bases between. CDR3 sequence reads: CSVTWGVIADTQYF. In DNA, the CDR3 is TGCAGCGTTACTTGGGGAGTTATCGCAGATACGCAGTATTTT.

Many counts were recorded for this clonotype. DNA for the CDR3: TGTGCCAGCAGTTACTCCCTGGCGTATCGGACGCAGTATTTT. Its protein is CASSYSLAYRTQYF. The genes are TRBV6-2 or TRBV6-3 and TRBJ2-3; D is undetermined. The ends were cut back, 0 bases at V and 9 bases at J, with 13 bases in the middle. The CDR3 has 14 residues. Germline CDR1 is MNHEY and CDR2 is SVGEGT.

Turning to this clonotype: One base away lies a much larger clone, so this may be a sequencing read error. The chain carries TRBV20-1 and TRBJ2-3; no clear D gene. Per germline, CDR1 DFQATT and CDR2 SNEGSKA (reference sequence). This CDR3 has 15 residues. The CDR3 nucleotides read TGCAGGGCTAGAGATCGGGTCCGCCTCACAGATACGCAGTATTTT. It codes for CRARDRVRLTDTQYF.

This clonotype came up many times. The V gene is TRBV12-3 or TRBV12-4, the J gene TRBJ2-4; 11 positions match TRBD1. The CDR3 is made up of 16 amino acids. Germline trimming cut 5 bases from V and 4 bases from J; bases unmatched to any gene: 7. The CDR3 nucleotides read TGTGCCAGCAGTCTTCGGACAGGGGGCGCGAAAAACATTCAGTACTTC. It yields the protein CASSLRTGGAKNIQYF.

This clonotype was seen repeatedly, ten times or more. The V and J genes are TRBV7-2 and TRBJ2-1; 12 bases are shared with TRBD2. Germline V CDR1 and CDR2: SGHTA, FQGNSA. With V trimmed by 1 base and J by 11 bases, 6 bases remained unmatched. The CDR3 runs to 15 residues. The CDR3 DNA follows: TGTGCCAGCAGCTTAGGTGGGACTAGCGGGCCAAAGCAGTTCTTC. Encoded protein: CASSLGGTSGPKQFF.

Of note for this clonotype: A much larger clone differs from this one at a single base, so this may be a read error. This chain connects TRBV6-1 to TRBJ2-2; 10 nucleotides align to TRBD2. CDR3 size: 16 residues. CDR1 and CDR2 from the germline V gene are MNHNS and SASEGT. V shed 4 bases and J 6 bases; nucleotides not matched to a gene: 8. CDR3 bases: TGTGCCAGCAGTGGATTTGGTAGCGGGAGGCCCGGGGAGCTGTTTTTT. It specifies CASSGFGSGRPGELFF.